A single T cell receptor beta chain is shown here with its context. The data originate from a study of blood T cell repertoires in COVID-19. Study overall: There were acute and convalescent COVID-19 samples, and they came from the United States, Italy and Spain. Sources were T cells, B-cell-depleted T cells, or PBMCs; the material itself was cDNA or gDNA.

The V and J ends lost 3 bases and 3 bases respectively, with 10 bases between them. The CDR3 covers 13 residues. The V gene's germline CDR1 is SGHTS and CDR2 YDEGEE. This table comes from immunoSEQ multiplex PCR, and its TCRdb copy is limited to in-frame clones, with some not included. The repertoire holds 110,000 to 150,000 clones, around 84% seen once, with approximately 8.2% in the top ten. The chain recombines TRBV5-8 with TRBJ2-7, with TRBD1 as a possible D gene (6 bases). This clonotype was sampled from a woman aged 60-75 years with acute or convalescent COVID-19. Sequencing was carried out using peripheral blood. CDR3 nucleotides: TGTGCCAGCAGCTCGGACAGAAACTACGAGCAGTACTTC. Its protein product is CASSSDRNYEQYF.